The 28 T cell receptor beta chains reported below all come from one sample, sequenced in a study of Graves' ophthalmopathy and Graves' hyperthyroidism (dated by TCRdb to between 2018 and 2020). The run used an Illumina HiSeq 2000. For repertoire sequencing, TCR beta CDR3 regions were amplified from RNA transcripts. HTBI primers and the Qiagen OneStep RT-PCR kit were used in a first-round RT-PCR, which was followed by a second-round multiplex PCR, size selection and purification. Clones were called with MiXCR by TCRdb after fastp trimmed the public reads at Q25, and only in-frame beta chains were retained. Each record represents a unique CDR3 protein, reported with the most common genes and DNA among its rows. The sample table contains roughly 480,000 distinct CDR3 sequences; only one count was recorded for approximately 15% of them. The ten largest clones add up to over 7.5% of the sample. The sequencing input was blood. The origin of the receptors is a woman in her 30s with Graves' ophthalmopathy. Donor details come from another sample of the same person, matched by shared clones.

The chain employs TRBV6-1 and TRBJ2-5, with TRBD2 as a possible D gene (5 bases). Germline CDR1 reads MNHNS; CDR2 reads SASEGT. The CDR3 contains 13 residues. The germline V and J ends were trimmed by 6 bases and 4 bases, with 12 bases remaining between them. Here the CDR3 reads CASRPDSRETQYF. The CDR3 nucleotides read TGTGCCAGCAGGCCGGACTCCCGAGAGACCCAGTACTTC.

This clonotype was seen a handful of times. This chain links TRBV7-9 with TRBJ2-7; TRBD1 aligns across 9 bases. J lost 4 bases, V lost 5 bases, and 6 bases had no gene match. The CDR3 loop spans 14 amino acids. From germline, CDR1 is SEHNR and CDR2 FQNEAQ (reference sequence). Here the CDR3 DNA reads TGTGCCAGCAGCCAGACAGGGGGAGGGTACGAGCAGTACTTC. It encodes CASSQTGGGYEQYF.

At least ten counts were recorded for this clonotype. The chain recombines TRBV6-1 with TRBJ1-6; 9 bases align to TRBD1. The CDR3 is 16 amino acids. Germline V gives CDR1 MNHNS, CDR2 SASEGT. V was pared by 5 bases and J by 5 bases, with 7 bases of the junction left unmatched. The CDR3 nucleotides read TGTGCCAGCAGTACATTGGACAGGGGCCATAATTCACCCCTCCACTTT. Translation: CASSTLDRGHNSPLHF.

There are many counts of this clonotype. V and J are TRBV7-2 and TRBJ2-7; maybe TRBD2 (5 bases). CDR1 SGHTA and CDR2 FQGNSA come from the germline V gene. With 5 bases removed from V and 7 bases from J, the gap between germline ends came to 21 bases. The CDR3 sequence is 15 residues long. The CDR3 region is CASSPHYAGRREQYF. CDR3 DNA: TGTGCCAGCAGCCCACATTATGCGGGCAGAAGGGAGCAGTACTTC.

The sample holds many counts of this clonotype. The chain is built from TRBV20-1 and TRBJ1-2; 10 nucleotides match TRBD1. Unmatched junction bases numbered 1, after V lost 3 bases and J lost 0 bases. CDR1 and CDR2 (germline): DFQATT, SNEGSKA (reference sequence). The CDR3 runs to 14 residues. CDR3 residues: CSARGQGSNYGYTF. The CDR3 DNA sequence: TGCAGTGCTAGGGGACAGGGGTCTAACTATGGCTACACCTTC.

The table lists this clonotype with many counts. The rearrangement links TRBV7-2 to TRBJ1-2; D unclear. V was pared by 4 bases and J by 0 bases, with 9 bases between. This CDR3 spans 14 amino acids. Germline V gives CDR1 SGHTA, CDR2 FQGNSA. The CDR3 protein is CASSSRRANYGYTF. DNA of the CDR3: TGTGCCAGCAGCTCAAGACGGGCTAACTATGGCTACACCTTC.

Concerning this clonotype itself: A much larger clone lies one base from this, so it may be a read error. As the CDR3 is not closed by the conserved phenylalanine or tryptophan, this likely results from a read error. The chain couples TRBV20-1 to TRBJ1-6, with 8 bases fitting TRBD1. Germline values: CDR1 DFQATT, CDR2 SNEGSKA (reference sequence). The CDR3 sequence is 16 residues long. With V trimmed by 0 bases and J by 9 bases, 10 bases remained unmatched. The CDR3 sequence is CSARDRPGGVRSPLHL. The CDR3 DNA follows: TGCAGTGCTAGAGATCGACCAGGGGGCGTGCGTTCACCCCTCCACCTT.

This clonotype appeared many times. The chain carries TRBV5-1 and TRBJ2-7, with 10 nucleotides matching TRBD2. CDR3 length equals 16 residues. Germline values: CDR1 SGHRS, CDR2 YFSETQ. J lost 6 bases, V lost 4 bases, and 13 bases had no gene match. This CDR3 is CASSPGLAGAVAEQYF. Written as DNA, the CDR3 is TGCGCCAGCAGCCCCGGTCTAGCGGGAGCCGTTGCCGAGCAGTACTTC.

This clonotype was found many times. The chain couples TRBV6-1 to TRBJ1-2; possibly TRBD1 for D (5 bases). CDR3 length: 14 residues. V dropped 6 bases and J dropped 1 base, with 12 bases sitting between them. Germline V gene data show CDR1 as MNHNS and CDR2 as SASEGT. The CDR3 sequence is CASRQATVNYGYTF. For the CDR3, the DNA is TGTGCCAGCAGACAAGCGACAGTTAACTATGGCTACACCTTC.

Many counts were recorded for this clonotype. The chain links TRBV5-1 to TRBJ2-5; D may correspond to TRBD1 or TRBD2 (5 bases each). The V gene lost 5 bases and the J gene lost 3 bases, with 20 bases spanning the gap. CDR3 length equals 16 residues. Per the germline V gene, CDR1 is SGHRS and CDR2 is YFSETQ. The CDR3: CASSGSGDPGKETQYF. For the CDR3, the DNA is TGCGCCAGCAGTGGCTCTGGGGACCCTGGGAAAGAGACCCAGTACTTC.

This clonotype was detected only a few times. V usage is TRBV11-2 and J usage is TRBJ1-3, with TRBD1 as a possible D gene (6 bases). Trimming stripped 5 bases from V and 0 bases from J, with 14 bases between. The length of the CDR3 is 16 residues. The V gene's germline CDR1 is SGHAT and CDR2 FQNNGV. The CDR3 reads CASSPSTGSSGNTIYF. CDR3 nucleotides: TGTGCCAGCAGCCCATCGACAGGCAGCTCTGGAAACACCATATATTTT.

CDR3 sequence (DNA): TGTGCCACCAGCAGAGATCCTCTCTATGGCTACACCTTC. Protein sequence: CATSRDPLYGYTF. This rearrangement joins TRBV15 to TRBJ1-2, with D unclear. This CDR3 region has 13 residues. Looked up from germline, CDR1 is LNHNV and CDR2 is YYDKDF (reference sequence). V lost 0 bases and J lost 4, with 6 bases in between.

This clonotype was seen at least ten times. CDR3 amino acids: CSARGLAGGPNYEQYF. CDR3 nucleotide sequence: TGCAGTGCTAGGGGACTAGCGGGGGGACCTAACTACGAGCAGTACTTC. The chain joins TRBV20-1 to TRBJ2-7, with TRBD2 matching over 15 bases. With 3 bases clipped from V and 3 bases from J, the junction kept 6 bases outside the gene matches. The CDR3 has 16 amino acids. Germline CDR1 DFQATT, CDR2 SNEGSKA (reference sequence).

This clonotype was counted at least ten times. V and J are TRBV28 and TRBJ2-5, with 9 bases matching TRBD1. The germline gives CDR1 MDHEN, CDR2 SYDVKM. The CDR3 contains 15 residues. Trimming at V came to 5 bases and at J to 5 bases, leaving 9 bases not matched to a gene. This chain's CDR3 is CASSDYRGRRETQYF. The CDR3 DNA sequence: TGTGCCAGCAGTGACTACAGGGGGCGCCGGGAGACCCAGTACTTC.

As DNA, the CDR3 is TGTGCCCACTGGGATGGCTACACCTTC. Translation: CAHWDGYTF. The V and J genes are TRBV24-1 and TRBJ1-2; D uncertain. V was clipped by 12 bases and J by 6 bases, with 7 bases between them. CDR3 length: 9 amino acids. Per the germline V gene, CDR1 is KGHDR and CDR2 is SFDVKD.

This clonotype was seen many times. The rearrangement joins TRBV6-2 or TRBV6-3 to TRBJ1-2; the D gene is possibly TRBD1 (6 bases). Germline V gives CDR1 MNHEY, CDR2 SVGEGT. The CDR3 spans 18 residues. V shed 5 bases and J shed 2 bases, with 24 bases lying between them. The CDR3 DNA is TGTGCCAGCAGTCCCGGGACAAAACCCGTCTGGGGGAACTATGGCTACACCTTC. Translated, it gives CASSPGTKPVWGNYGYTF.

This clonotype was detected ten times or more. J is TRBJ2-5 and V is TRBV29-1, with D possibly called TRBD1 or TRBD2 (5 bases each). Trimming removed 8 bases at V and 5 bases at J, with 18 bases between. CDR3 length equals 13 residues. CDR1 is SQVTM and CDR2 is ANQGSEA in the germline V gene. The CDR3 region is CSIQIGGIETQYF. CDR3 sequence (DNA): TGCAGCATTCAAATTGGGGGAATCGAGACCCAGTACTTC.

This clonotype has at least ten counts. This chain uses TRBV11-2 with TRBJ2-2, with 7 bases lining up with TRBD2. This CDR3 has 17 residues. V gave up 2 bases and J gave up 6 bases; unmatched junction bases: 12. Germline V lookup: CDR1 SGHAT, CDR2 FQNNGV. The CDR3: CASSLTMGEGVSGELFF. The CDR3 bases are TGTGCCAGCAGCTTAACCATGGGGGAGGGCGTTTCCGGGGAGCTGTTTTTT.

This clonotype was observed a handful of times. V usage is TRBV5-1 and J usage is TRBJ1-1; the match to TRBD1 covers 7 bases. The length of the CDR3 is 14 residues. Germline V gene sequence: CDR1 SGHRS, CDR2 YFSETQ. V shed 5 bases, J shed 4 bases, and the junction held 8 bases outside the gene matches. In nucleotides, the CDR3 is TGCGCCAGCAGATCCGGAGGGGGCGTCACTGAAGCTTTCTTT. Its protein is CASRSGGGVTEAFF.

The chain couples TRBV6-1 to TRBJ1-1; D unresolved. The germline gives CDR1 MNHNS, CDR2 SASEGT. V lost 7 bases, J lost 2 bases, and 11 bases lay in between. The CDR3 covers 13 residues. This chain's CDR3 is CASTHRGNTEAFF. CDR3 bases: TGTGCCAGCACCCATAGAGGAAACACTGAAGCTTTCTTT.

This clonotype occurred many times. The V gene is TRBV6-1, the J gene TRBJ1-5; D call uncertain. V dropped 3 bases and J dropped 7 bases, with 16 bases sitting between them. Germline CDR1 MNHNS, CDR2 SASEGT. This CDR3 region has 15 residues. The CDR3, as DNA: TGTGCCAGCAGTGAGGGGAGGGCAGGTGGACAGCCCCAGCATTTT. The encoded protein is CASSEGRAGGQPQHF.

This clonotype came up many times. V is TRBV20-1 and J is TRBJ1-1; D is uncertain. Germline V gene data show CDR1 as DFQATT and CDR2 as SNEGSKA (reference sequence). This CDR3 spans 15 amino acids. V was cut by 8 bases and J by 3 bases, with 22 bases left in between. The CDR3 spells CSPPYARDEYTEAFF. The CDR3 DNA is TGCAGTCCCCCATACGCCCGGGATGAGTACACTGAAGCTTTCTTT.

Concerning this clonotype itself: With a much larger clone just one base away, this may be a read error. The chain carries TRBV30 and TRBJ2-5; the match to TRBD1 covers 7 bases. There are 16 residues in the CDR3. J was trimmed by 4 bases and V by 3 bases; bases with no gene match: 14. CDR1 and CDR2 from the germline V gene are GTSNPN and SVGIG (reference sequence). CDR3 amino acids: CAWSLAPGQLGETQYF. DNA for the CDR3: TGTGCCTGGAGCCTAGCCCCGGGACAGCTGGGAGAGACCCAGTACTTC.

This clonotype was picked up a small number of times. V usage is TRBV27 and J usage is TRBJ2-5; 8 nucleotides align to TRBD1. With V trimmed by 6 bases and J by 6 bases, 6 bases remained unmatched. This CDR3 is built from 13 residues. The germline V gene has CDR1 MNHEY and CDR2 SMNVEV (reference sequence). The DNA of the CDR3 is TGTGCCAGCAGAACCGACAGGGGTCAGACCCAGTACTTC. Translation gives CASRTDRGQTQYF.

This chain connects TRBV3-1 to TRBJ1-5; weak D call: TRBD1 (6 bases). The germline CDR1 and CDR2 sequences are LGHDT and YNNKEL (reference sequence). Deletions cut 2 bases from V and 6 bases from J, with 11 bases between. CDR3 length: 14 amino acids. DNA for the CDR3: TGTGCCAGCAGCCAACAAGGGGGGGGTCAGCCCCAGCATTTT. Amino acids: CASSQQGGGQPQHF.

This clonotype was detected ten times or more. The CDR3 is CASKRAGARQPQHF. The CDR3 region has the DNA TGTGCCAGCAAAAGGGCAGGGGCACGTCAGCCCCAGCATTTT. The chain has TRBV12-3 or TRBV12-4 and TRBJ1-5, with TRBD1 as a possible D gene (6 bases). The V end was cut by 7 bases, the J end by 6 bases, with 16 bases between. The CDR3 has 14 amino acids.

V usage is TRBV9 and J usage is TRBJ2-5, with 8 bases identical to TRBD2. The trim removed 3 bases at V and 2 bases at J, leaving 9 bases unmatched. The CDR3 length is 16 residues. The germline V gene encodes CDR1 SGDLS and CDR2 YYNGEE. The CDR3 region has the DNA TGTGCCAGCAGCGCTACTAGCGGAGGGGATCAAGAGACCCAGTACTTC. Translating gives CASSATSGGDQETQYF.

There are a few counts of this clonotype. Possible read error: a much larger clone is one base away. The J gene is TRBJ2-1, the V gene TRBV6-1; D may be TRBD1 (6 bases). The CDR3 covers 13 residues. Germline CDR1 and CDR2: MNHNS and SASEGT. This CDR3 is CASSATGSHEKFF. The CDR3 DNA sequence: TGTGCCAGCAGTGCGACAGGTAGCCATGAGAAGTTCTTC.